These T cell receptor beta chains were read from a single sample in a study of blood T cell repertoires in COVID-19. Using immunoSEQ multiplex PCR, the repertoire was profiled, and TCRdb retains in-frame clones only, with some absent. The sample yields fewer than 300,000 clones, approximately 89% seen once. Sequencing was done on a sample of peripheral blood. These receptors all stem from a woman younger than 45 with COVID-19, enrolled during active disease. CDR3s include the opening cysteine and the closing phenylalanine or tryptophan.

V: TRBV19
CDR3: CASSMSPGTDTQYF

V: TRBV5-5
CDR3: CASSLGEWRVVGAEAFF

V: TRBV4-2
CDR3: CASSQSGTVSYNEQFF

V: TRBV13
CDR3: CASSQGQLQETQYF

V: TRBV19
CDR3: CATTNQATNSPLHF

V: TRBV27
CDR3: CASSLSYEGSMNTEAFF

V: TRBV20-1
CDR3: CSAPRESEQYF

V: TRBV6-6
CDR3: CASSLGHGPYEQYF

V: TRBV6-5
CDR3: CASCRGGNQPQHF

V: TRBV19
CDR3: CASSPLAGGLSDEQYF

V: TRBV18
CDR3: CASSLDRVEFGDYGYTF

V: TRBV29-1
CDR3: CSVRPGHTEAFF

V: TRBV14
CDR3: CASSQPQGLGWTEAFF

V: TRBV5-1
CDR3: CASSFGRTSGEVVETQYF

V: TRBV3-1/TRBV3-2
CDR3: CASSQGTSVNEQFF

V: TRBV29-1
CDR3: CSVGSSPGTEAFF

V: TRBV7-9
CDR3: CASSLTGSGLRTEAFF

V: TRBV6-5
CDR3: CASRQGLVSYEQYF

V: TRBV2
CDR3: CASSEATSGSYEQYF

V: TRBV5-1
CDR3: CASSLRQGALEQYF

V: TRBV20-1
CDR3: CSAREGREAFF

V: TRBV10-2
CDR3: CASTVGAQTQYF

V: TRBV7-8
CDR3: CASNSHLSTDTQYF

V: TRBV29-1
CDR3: CSASRDRGRIRRGEQYF

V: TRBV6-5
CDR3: CASSFPRGEAFF

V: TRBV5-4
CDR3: CASSAAGRNNSPLHF

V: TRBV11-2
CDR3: CASSTSTSGANVLTF

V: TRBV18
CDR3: CASSRDMPGAGANVLTF

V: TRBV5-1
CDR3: CASSLEAGVNYGYTF

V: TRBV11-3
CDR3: CASSFRSGQNYEQYF

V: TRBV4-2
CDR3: CASSQVLGAGAEQYF

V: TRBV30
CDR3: CAWQVPSGNTIYF

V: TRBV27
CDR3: CASSPGQPHYGYTF

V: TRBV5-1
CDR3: CASSNKTGMNYGYTF

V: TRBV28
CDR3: CASSSPGGEGSSTDTQYF

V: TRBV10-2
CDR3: CASGAYSYEQYF

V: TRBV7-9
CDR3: CASSYSGQNNQPQHF

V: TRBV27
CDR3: CASSLTGIYQPQHF

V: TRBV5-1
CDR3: CASSVTGGEWGYTF

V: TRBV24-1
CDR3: CATSDPDTEAFF

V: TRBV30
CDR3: CAWSETGRAVDEQYF

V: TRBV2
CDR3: CASSVSHQGEKLFF

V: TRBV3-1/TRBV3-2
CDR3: CASSQVVSVPWTGELFF

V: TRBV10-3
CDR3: CAINSSPGLAVGTQYF